This is a list of T cell receptor beta chains from one sample in a study of shared T cell receptors in the human thymus. Profiling relied on immunoSEQ multiplex PCR, and the TCRdb table lists in-frame clones only, not all of them. The sample records 700,000 or so clones, approximately 85% being singletons. This sample also belongs to another study, concerning human thymus T cells.

The sequenced sample was thymocytes. The receptors were sampled from a girl under three years old with a congenital heart defect. CDR3s include the opening cysteine and the closing phenylalanine or tryptophan. A D gene is named only where the DNA matches it firmly. Clone size is not always given. Where it is, it says once, few, many or a class for expanded clones.

D | size | J | V | CDR3 | DNA
. | . | TRBJ1-1 | TRBV7-6 | CASSLVGPTEVRVGATEAFF | TGTGCCAGCAGCTTAGTGGGACCGACTGAGGTGCGGGTGGGGGCTACTGAAGCTTTCTTT
TRBD1 | few | TRBJ2-1 | TRBV6-5 | CASSYNLTGGWDEQFF | TGTGCCAGCAGTTACAATTTGACAGGGGGTTGGGATGAGCAGTTCTTC
TRBD1 | . | TRBJ2-3 | TRBV25-1 | CASSPGTGWGDTQYF | TGTGCCAGCAGCCCCGGGACAGGGTGGGGAGATACGCAGTATTTT
. | once | TRBJ2-5 | TRBV9 | CASSVEAGIGGQETQYF | TGTGCCAGCAGCGTAGAGGCGGGGATCGGAGGCCAAGAGACCCAGTACTTC
. | . | TRBJ2-7 | TRBV6-4 | CASSHLLAYF | TGTGCCAGCAGCCACCTACTAGCGTACTTC
. | . | TRBJ2-7 | TRBV18 | CASSPTSFTENSYEQYF | TGTGCCAGCTCACCAACCTCGTTCACAGAGAATAGCTACGAGCAGTACTTC
TRBD2 | . | TRBJ2-1 | TRBV14 | CASSQAGGGSYNEQFF | TGTGCCAGCAGCCAAGCGGGGGGTGGGTCCTACAATGAGCAGTTCTTC
. | once | TRBJ1-5 | TRBV7-8 | CASSLASVTGNQPQHF | TGTGCCAGCAGCTTAGCTTCGGTAACGGGCAATCAGCCCCAGCATTTT
. | . | TRBJ2-5 | TRBV28 | CASSSPCSPAVQETQYF | TGTGCCAGCAGTTCCCCCTGCTCCCCGGCGGTCCAAGAGACCCAGTACTTC
. | . | TRBJ2-1 | TRBV2 | CASSKPTTEASYNEQFF | TGTGCCAGCAGCAAGCCAACGACAGAGGCCTCCTACAATGAGCAGTTCTTC
TRBD2 | . | TRBJ2-1 | TRBV9 | CASSVVPSAGGDNEQFF | TGTGCCAGCAGCGTAGTACCATCGGCGGGGGGGGACAATGAGCAGTTCTTC
. | . | TRBJ2-5 | TRBV5-4 | CASSLWGGRETQYF | TGTGCCAGCAGCTTGTGGGGGGGCAGGGAGACCCAGTACTTC
. | . | TRBJ1-6 | TRBV27 | CASSYLGLILFRPNSPLHF | TGTGCCAGCAGTTATCTGGGACTTATTTTGTTTCGGCCAAATTCACCCCTCCACTTT
. | . | TRBJ2-2 | TRBV10-2 | CASRTVYTGELFF | TGCGCCAGCCGGACAGTTTATACCGGGGAGCTGTTTTTT
. | . | TRBJ2-1 | TRBV5-1 | CASRTRNPGLHNEQFF | TGCGCCAGCAGAACAAGGAACCCGGGACTGCACAATGAGCAGTTCTTC
TRBD1 | . | TRBJ1-1 | TRBV14 | CASSQDGGTGTTDTEAFF | TGTGCCAGCAGCCAAGATGGCGGGACAGGGACAACGGACACTGAAGCTTTCTTT
TRBD1 | few | TRBJ1-2 | TRBV19 | CASSGDRANYGYTF | TGTGCCAGTAGTGGGGACAGGGCCAACTATGGCTACACCTTC
. | once | TRBJ1-1 | TRBV18 | CASSYQGGMRLNTEAFF | TGTGCCAGCTCTTACCAGGGTGGAATGAGATTGAACACTGAAGCTTTCTTT
TRBD2 | . | TRBJ2-2 | TRBV7-3 | CASSPNPGLILTGELFF | TGTGCCAGCAGCCCCAACCCGGGACTAATTTTAACCGGGGAGCTGTTTTTT
TRBD1 | once | TRBJ2-3 | TRBV25-1 | CATRCEGASTDTQYF | TGTGCCACCAGGTGTGAGGGGGCATCGACAGATACGCAGTATTTT
TRBD1 | . | TRBJ1-6 | TRBV6-6 | CASSSGQGYNSPLHF | TGTGCCAGCAGTTCCGGACAGGGATATAATTCCCCCCTCCACTTT
TRBD1 | . | TRBJ2-1 | TRBV10-3 | CAISESLGGYSYNEQFF | TGTGCCATCAGTGAGTCTTTAGGGGGCTATTCCTACAATGAGCAGTTCTTC
TRBD1 | . | TRBJ1-2 | TRBV10-3 | CAIRGQGKSRGLWGYTF | TGTGCCATCAGAGGACAGGGGAAAAGTCGGGGCCTATGGGGCTACACCTTC
. | once | TRBJ1-1 | TRBV7-2 | CASSFYYPGTHTEAFF | TGTGCCAGCAGCTTTTACTATCCGGGGACTCACACTGAAGCTTTCTTT
. | . | TRBJ1-1 | TRBV12-5 | CASGLSPDRPNTEAFF | TGTGCTAGTGGTTTGTCGCCAGACAGGCCGAACACTGAAGCTTTCTTT
TRBD1 | few | TRBJ2-2 | TRBV19 | CASRGPPDRWHLNTGELFF | TGTGCCAGTAGAGGACCACCGGACAGGTGGCATCTTAACACCGGGGAGCTGTTTTTT
TRBD1 | . | TRBJ1-5 | TRBV4-1 | CASSLRPRGRDGNQPQHF | TGCGCCAGCAGCCTAAGACCCAGGGGGCGCGACGGCAATCAGCCCCAGCATTTT
. | . | TRBJ1-2 | TRBV4-1 | CASSQESPRGGPSNYGYTF | TGCGCCAGCAGCCAAGAATCCCCTCGCGGGGGACCATCCAACTATGGCTACACCTTC
TRBD1 | . | TRBJ1-2 | TRBV9 | CASSVGPQGELNYGYTF | TGTGCCAGCAGCGTAGGACCACAGGGGGAGCTCAACTATGGCTACACCTTC
TRBD1 | . | TRBJ1-2 | TRBV27 | CASSLSKARTGDGYTF | TGTGCCAGCAGTTTATCGAAAGCCCGGACAGGGGATGGCTACACCTTC
TRBD1 | . | TRBJ2-2 | TRBV7-2 | CASSLGSGTATNTGELFF | TGTGCCAGCAGCTTAGGGTCCGGGACAGCCACGAACACCGGGGAGCTGTTTTTT
. | . | TRBJ2-7 | TRBV14 | CASSQDNRTTTDEQYF | TGTGCCAGCAGCCAAGATAACAGGACTACTACGGACGAGCAGTACTTC
. | . | TRBJ1-4 | TRBV6-5 | CASSYDVRGANEKLFF | TGTGCCAGCAGTTACGATGTCCGGGGGGCTAATGAAAAACTGTTTTTT
TRBD1 | . | TRBJ2-7 | TRBV7-6 | CASSSAETGTYEQYF | TGTGCCAGCAGCTCTGCCGAGACAGGGACCTACGAGCAGTACTTC
. | . | TRBJ2-2 | TRBV12-5 | CASGLVGQGIDTGELFF | TGTGCTAGTGGTTTGGTAGGGCAGGGTATCGACACCGGGGAGCTGTTTTTT
. | . | TRBJ1-1 | TRBV18 | CASSHLGGTEAFF | TGTGCCAGCTCACATTTGGGGGGGACTGAAGCTTTCTTT
. | . | TRBJ2-1 | TRBV6-1 | CASIPGVIDYNEQFF | TGTGCCAGCATTCCCGGGGTGATAGACTACAATGAGCAGTTCTTC
TRBD1 | . | TRBJ1-2 | TRBV7-6 | CASSNLTGGVYGYTF | TGTGCCAGCAGCAACCTGACAGGGGGGGTCTATGGCTACACCTTC
. | . | TRBJ1-1 | TRBV7-6 | CASSLDRRENTEAFF | TGTGCCAGCAGCCTGGACCGCAGGGAAAACACTGAAGCTTTCTTT
TRBD2 | . | TRBJ2-7 | TRBV6-6 | CASRGLAGASREQYF | TGTGCCAGCAGAGGACTAGCGGGGGCCTCGAGGGAGCAGTACTTC
TRBD1 | . | TRBJ1-6 | TRBV19 | CASSGGQEGGLGGHSPLHF | TGTGCCAGTAGTGGGGGACAGGAGGGAGGCCTTGGGGGCCATTCACCCCTCCACTTT
. | . | TRBJ1-4 | TRBV5-1 | CASSLVGAANREKLFF | TGCGCCAGCAGCTTGGTAGGGGCCGCTAATCGTGAAAAACTGTTTTTT
. | . | TRBJ1-2 | TRBV5-4 | CASSLPEDYGYTF | TGTGCCAGCAGCTTACCCGAGGACTATGGCTACACCTTC
TRBD1 | . | TRBJ2-7 | TRBV18 | CASSTGQGGSVEQYF | TGTGCCAGCTCAACCGGACAGGGAGGTTCGGTCGAGCAGTACTTC
TRBD1 | . | TRBJ2-5 | TRBV25-1 | CASSAPRDRAPETQYF | TGTGCCAGCAGTGCCCCCCGGGACAGGGCCCCCGAGACCCAGTACTTC
TRBD1 | once | TRBJ2-1 | TRBV27 | CASSFLPGQGSPYNEQFF | TGTGCCAGCAGTTTCCTCCCCGGACAGGGGTCCCCCTACAATGAGCAGTTCTTC
TRBD1 | . | TRBJ2-7 | TRBV4-1 | CASSQDHRGLSYEQYF | TGCGCCAGCAGCCAAGACCACAGGGGGCTTTCCTACGAGCAGTACTTC
. | . | TRBJ1-1 | TRBV28 | CASTWTDPGEAFF | TGTGCCAGCACATGGACAGACCCCGGTGAAGCTTTCTTT
TRBD1 | once | TRBJ1-2 | TRBV29-1 | CSVDAGQGVFGFNYGYTF | TGCAGCGTCGACGCGGGGCAGGGGGTTTTTGGCTTTAACTATGGCTACACCTTC
. | . | TRBJ1-2 | TRBV5-8 | CASSPEANYGYTF | TGTGCCAGCAGCCCGGAGGCTAACTATGGCTACACCTTC
. | . | TRBJ1-4 | TRBV29-1 | CSVEGGGLNEKLFF | TGCAGCGTTGAAGGGGGGGGGCTAAATGAAAAACTGTTTTTT
. | once | TRBJ2-6 | TRBV5-4 | CASSFGGYRGAGANVLTF | TGTGCCAGCAGCTTCGGGGGCTACCGGGGGGCTGGGGCCAACGTCCTGACTTTC
TRBD1 | . | TRBJ1-1 | TRBV5-1 | CASSLIRGPPVNTEAFF | TGCGCCAGCAGCTTGATCAGGGGGCCCCCGGTAAACACTGAAGCTTTCTTT
TRBD1 | . | TRBJ2-4 | TRBV7-3 | CASSLGYRQGNIQYF | TGTGCCAGCAGCTTAGGTTACCGACAGGGAAACATTCAGTACTTC
. | . | TRBJ2-1 | TRBV27 | CASSPPPLYPTLQFF | TGTGCCAGCAGTCCACCCCCATTGTACCCTACCCTTCAGTTCTTC
. | . | TRBJ2-1 | TRBV12-5 | CASGLVSRRGGEQFF | TGTGCTAGTGGTTTGGTATCCAGGAGGGGGGGAGAGCAGTTCTTC
TRBD2 | . | TRBJ2-3 | TRBV2 | CASISGLAVDTQYF | TGTGCCAGCATTTCGGGGCTAGCGGTAGATACGCAGTATTTT
. | once | TRBJ1-2 | TRBV10-3 | CAISESQGRHGYTF | TGTGCCATCAGTGAGTCGCAGGGGCGGCATGGCTACACCTTC